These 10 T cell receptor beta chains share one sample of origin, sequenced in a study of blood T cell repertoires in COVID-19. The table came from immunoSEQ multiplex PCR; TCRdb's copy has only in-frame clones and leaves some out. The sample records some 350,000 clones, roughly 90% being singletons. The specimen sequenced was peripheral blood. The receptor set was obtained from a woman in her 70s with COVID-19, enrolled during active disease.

In DNA form, the CDR3 reads TGTGCCAGCAGCATATCAGGGAATACGCAGTATTTT. This encodes CASSISGNTQYF. The chain recombines TRBV9 with TRBJ2-3; D perhaps matches TRBD1 (5 bases). The CDR3 has 12 amino acids. In germline, CDR1 is SGDLS, CDR2 YYNGEE. V lost 4 bases, J lost 7 bases, and 10 bases lay in between.

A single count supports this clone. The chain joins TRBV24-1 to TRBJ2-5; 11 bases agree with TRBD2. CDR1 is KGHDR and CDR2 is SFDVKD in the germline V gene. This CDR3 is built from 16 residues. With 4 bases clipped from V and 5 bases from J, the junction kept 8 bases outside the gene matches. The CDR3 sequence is CATSDPVLAGGETQYF. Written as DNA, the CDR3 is TGTGCCACCAGTGACCCAGTCCTAGCGGGAGGCGAGACCCAGTACTTC.

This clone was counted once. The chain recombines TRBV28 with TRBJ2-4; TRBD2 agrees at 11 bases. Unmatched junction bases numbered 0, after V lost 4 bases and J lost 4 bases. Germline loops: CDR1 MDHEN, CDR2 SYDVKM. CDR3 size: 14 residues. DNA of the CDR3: TGTGCCAGCAGTTCTAGCGGGGGGAAAAACATTCAGTACTTC. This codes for CASSSSGGKNIQYF.

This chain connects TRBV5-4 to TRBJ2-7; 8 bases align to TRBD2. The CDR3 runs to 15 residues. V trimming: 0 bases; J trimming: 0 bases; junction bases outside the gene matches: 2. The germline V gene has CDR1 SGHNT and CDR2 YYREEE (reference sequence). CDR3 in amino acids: CASSLGGTSSYEQYF. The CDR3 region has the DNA TGTGCCAGCAGCTTGGGGGGGACTAGCTCCTACGAGCAGTACTTC.

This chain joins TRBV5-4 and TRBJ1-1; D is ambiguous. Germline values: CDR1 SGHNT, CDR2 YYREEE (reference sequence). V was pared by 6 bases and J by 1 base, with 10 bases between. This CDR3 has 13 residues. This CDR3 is CASTITENTEAFF. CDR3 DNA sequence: TGTGCCAGCACCATTACAGAGAACACTGAAGCTTTCTTT.

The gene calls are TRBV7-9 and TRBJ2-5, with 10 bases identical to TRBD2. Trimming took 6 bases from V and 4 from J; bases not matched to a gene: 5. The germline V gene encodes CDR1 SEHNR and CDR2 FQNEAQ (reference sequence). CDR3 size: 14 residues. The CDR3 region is CASSERGGRETQYF. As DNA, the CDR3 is TGTGCCAGCAGTGAGCGGGGGGGAAGAGAGACCCAGTACTTC.

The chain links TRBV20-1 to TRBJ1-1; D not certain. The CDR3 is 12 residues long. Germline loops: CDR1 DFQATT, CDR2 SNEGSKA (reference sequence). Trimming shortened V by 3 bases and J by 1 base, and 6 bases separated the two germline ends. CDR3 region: CSASNRNTEAFF. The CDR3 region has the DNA TGCAGTGCTAGTAACAGGAACACTGAAGCTTTCTTT.

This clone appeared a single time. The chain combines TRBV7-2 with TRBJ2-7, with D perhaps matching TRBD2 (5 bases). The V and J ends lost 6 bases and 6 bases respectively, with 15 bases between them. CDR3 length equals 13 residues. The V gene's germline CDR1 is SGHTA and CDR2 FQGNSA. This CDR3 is CASRSPAGLEQYF. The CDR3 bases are TGTGCCAGCAGATCACCCGCCGGACTCGAGCAGTACTTC.

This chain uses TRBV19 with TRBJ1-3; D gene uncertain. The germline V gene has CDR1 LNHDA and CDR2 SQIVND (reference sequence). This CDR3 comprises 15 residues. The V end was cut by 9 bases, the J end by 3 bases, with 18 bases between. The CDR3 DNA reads TGTGCCAGCGGGCGGGTGGGAGAAAGTGGAAACACCATATATTTT. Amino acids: CASGRVGESGNTIYF.

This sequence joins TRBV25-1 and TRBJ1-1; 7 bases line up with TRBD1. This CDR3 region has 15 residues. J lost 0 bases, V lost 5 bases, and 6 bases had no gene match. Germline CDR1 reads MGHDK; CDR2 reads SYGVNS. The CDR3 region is CASSYRQGMNTEAFF. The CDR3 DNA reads TGTGCCAGCAGTTACAGACAGGGCATGAACACTGAAGCTTTCTTT.